Here is one TCR beta chain with its context. No antigen is known for it. The sample comes from a study of chemoradiotherapy in HPV16-positive cancers. Findings and caveats of the study: Non-HPV-specific T cells did not expand in tumors during treatment, whereas candidate HPV-specific clones and E7-related motifs did.

This CDR3 contains 17 residues. Germline assignment: CDR1 MGHRA and CDR2 YSYEKL. V lost 0 bases to trimming and J lost 1 base; unmatched junction nucleotides: 7. Over chemoradiotherapy, repertoires were sampled more than once. Sequencing was performed with immunoSEQ multiplex PCR; in TCRdb, only in-frame clones are kept and a portion is missing. The profile shows approximately 23,000 clones, 73% of them singletons. The TCR sequence derives from a human donor with HPV-associated anogenital cancer. The biological material was taken from a patient who underwent chemoradiotherapy. This chain joins TRBV4-1 and TRBJ1-2; TRBD1 matches at 8 bases. CDR3 nucleotides: TGCGCCAGCAGCCAAGAAATAGGACAGGGCTATAACTATGGCTACACCTTC. Protein product: CASSQEIGQGYNYGYTF.